The clone carrying this TCR beta chain was observed once. The data derive from a study of blood T cell repertoires in COVID-19. At the level of the study: Spain, Italy and the United States supplied samples that represented acute and convalescent COVID-19. The cDNA or gDNA used as material had been derived from T cells, B-cell-depleted T cells, or PBMCs.

The protocol was immunoSEQ multiplex PCR, while the TCRdb copy is restricted to in-frame clones and leaves out a portion. The table lists tens of thousands of clones, 86% of them singletons. V shed 0 bases and J shed 12 bases, with 9 bases lying between them. Germline CDR1 SGHDN, CDR2 FVKESK. The CDR3 consists of 13 residues. Material for sequencing was peripheral blood. This receptor was obtained from a man aged 40-49 years with acute or convalescent COVID-19. The rearrangement joins TRBV14 to TRBJ1-6, with D hard to call. The CDR3 protein is CASSQDLRLPLHF. CDR3 DNA sequence: TGTGCCAGCAGCCAAGACCTCCGACTACCCCTCCACTTT.